The 9 T cell receptor beta chains below all came from one sample that was sequenced in a study of identical twins' blood T cells. A single record per CDR3 protein comes from TCRdb applying MiXCR to the 5' RACE reads. Of a few hundred thousand distinct CDR3 sequences in the sample, about 28% were seen once. The specimen was PBMCs. The receptors originated from a woman aged 18-50 years in good health.

The V call is TRBV6-1, the J call TRBJ2-2, with D hard to call. The CDR3 consists of 12 residues. V was clipped by 7 bases and J by 7 bases, with 10 bases between them. Germline V gene data show CDR1 as MNHNS and CDR2 as SASEGT. Here the CDR3 DNA reads TGTGCCAGCAAGCTCGCCCACGGGGAGCTGTTTTTT. Translated: CASKLAHGELFF.

This sequence joins TRBV6-2 or TRBV6-3 and TRBJ2-2; 10 nucleotides line up with TRBD2. The J segment lost 2 bases and the V segment lost 11 bases, leaving 5 bases of the junction unmatched. CDR1 is MNHEY and CDR2 is SVGEGT in the germline V gene. This CDR3 is built from 14 residues. The CDR3 coding sequence is TGTGCCTGCCGGACTAGCGGAAACACCGGGGAGCTGTTTTTT. Translating gives CACRTSGNTGELFF.

This clonotype was seen more than once but under ten times. The chain recombines TRBV20-1 with TRBJ1-1; 8 nucleotides line up with TRBD1. The CDR3 is made up of 13 amino acids. The V gene end was trimmed by 6 bases and the J gene end by 4 bases; junction bases not matched to a gene: 7. Germline loops: CDR1 DFQATT, CDR2 SNEGSKA (reference sequence). Here the CDR3 reads CSAPGQVGTEAFF. The DNA of the CDR3 is TGCAGTGCCCCGGGACAGGTCGGCACTGAAGCTTTCTTT.

V is TRBV19 and J is TRBJ1-1; D gene uncertain. The V end lost 3 bases, the J end lost 7 bases, and 12 bases lay between the germline ends. Germline V gives CDR1 LNHDA, CDR2 SQIVND (reference sequence). The CDR3 is made up of 13 amino acids. CDR3 nucleotides: TGTGCCAGTAGTATCGTCAGCGCTGATGAAGCTTTCTTT. It is translated as CASSIVSADEAFF.

The genes are TRBV12-5 and TRBJ1-3, with 7 bases identical to TRBD1. Unmatched junction bases numbered 14, after V lost 6 bases and J lost 3 bases. CDR1 and CDR2 (germline): LGHNT, FRNRAP. The CDR3 is made up of 17 amino acids. This CDR3 reads CASGDYNRGESGNTIYF. CDR3 in DNA: TGTGCTAGTGGCGACTATAACAGGGGAGAGAGTGGAAACACCATATATTTT.

V usage is TRBV4-3 and J usage is TRBJ1-4, with D uncertain. Germline V lookup: CDR1 LGHNA, CDR2 YSLEER. The V end was cut by 0 bases, the J end by 7 bases, with 15 bases between. This CDR3 comprises 16 residues. This CDR3 reads CASSQDGRWYGEKLFF. The CDR3 coding sequence is TGCGCCAGCAGCCAAGATGGGCGGTGGTATGGTGAAAAACTGTTTTTT.

Comment on this clonotype: Possible read error: a much larger clone is one base away. The chain combines TRBV11-2 with TRBJ1-3; no firm D call. CDR3 length: 16 amino acids. Per the germline V gene, CDR1 is SGHAT and CDR2 is FQNNGV. V was trimmed by 2 bases and J by 0 bases, leaving 11 bases between them. The CDR3 here is CASSLHIGDSGNTIYF. The CDR3, as DNA: TGTGCCAGCAGCTTACACATCGGGGACTCTGGAAACACCATATATTTT.

This sequence joins TRBV13 and TRBJ1-3, with no clear D. The CDR3 has 15 residues. V was cut by 6 bases and J by 4 bases, with 16 bases left in between. Germline V gene sequence: CDR1 PRHDT, CDR2 FYEKMQ (reference sequence). CDR3 protein: CASRPPPTKGNTIYF. CDR3 nucleotide sequence: TGTGCCAGCAGGCCTCCCCCGACAAAAGGAAACACCATATATTTT.

The V call is TRBV20-1, the J call TRBJ1-5, with D possibly TRBD1 on 6 matching bases. Germline V CDR1 and CDR2: DFQATT, SNEGSKA (reference sequence). The V end lost 6 bases, the J end lost 7 bases, and 22 bases lay between the germline ends. The CDR3 is made up of 15 amino acids. The CDR3 coding sequence is TGCAGTGCCATGGGTTTGGGGGGCGCAGGGCAGCCCCAGCATTTT. As protein: CSAMGLGGAGQPQHF.